Below, one T cell receptor beta chain is given with its context. Enrolled through a virtual design, the participants were between roughly 18 and 100 years of age and came from under 25 US areas. Cohort assignment relied on participant-reported clinical history. The sample comes from a study of blood T cell repertoires in COVID-19. Authors' processing steps: Using reference gene primer amplification, nucleated cell counts were estimated. TCRdb keeps only in-frame clones here, not all; method: immunoSEQ multiplex PCR. The V and J calls and clone size were taken over from that table, and D and trimming were inferred from the DNA. The sample gives about 220,000 clones, approximately 82% of which show up once; about 15% is in the top ten. Sequences were obtained from PBMCs or T cells enriched from blood (not recorded which). This clonotype was obtained from a man aged 35 to 55 who had recovered from COVID-19.

DNA of the CDR3: TGTGCCAGCAGTGATAGGCGGGGTGGTGGTGGGGAGCAGTACTTC. Encoded protein: CASSDRRGGGGEQYF. The rearrangement uses TRBV25-1 and TRBJ2-7, with D perhaps TRBD2 (6 bases). The V end was cut by 3 bases, the J end by 7 bases, with 19 bases between. The CDR3 has 15 residues. Germline CDR1 MGHDK, CDR2 SYGVNS.